This entry lists 32 T cell receptor beta chains sequenced from one sample in a study of shared clonotypes between healthy human individuals (dated by TCRdb to 2020 to 2022). CD8 naive samples were CD45RO-negative cells positively selected for CCR7, giving a CD45RA+CCR7+ population that excluded TemRA cells. Libraries were built with the immunoSEQ multiplex PCR assay. This immuneACCESS table, as held by TCRdb, lists in-frame sequences with V and J called but not all clones. Of the missing ones, under half trace to an unresolved V gene in checked studies; the others have no known cause. The sample records about 2 million clones, less than 95% of which are singletons. The leading ten clones occupy 1.1% of the sample. Sequenced material: naive CD8+ T cells sorted from blood. The cell subset or site tag for this specimen amounts to: CD45RA+CCR7+. The receptor source for this set is a man aged 18 to 29 in good health.

Comments on this clone: Other DNA sequences of this sample code for an identical CDR3. The chain joins TRBV4-3 to TRBJ1-1; D unclear. The germline V and J ends were trimmed by 1 base and 2 bases, with 11 bases remaining between them. Germline V gives CDR1 LGHNA, CDR2 YSLEER. The CDR3 covers 15 residues. The CDR3 protein is CASSQAGGVNTEAFF. The CDR3 coding sequence is TGCGCCAGCAGCCAAGCAGGAGGAGTTAACACTGAAGCTTTCTTT.

This sequence joins TRBV9 and TRBJ2-3; TRBD2 aligns across 10 bases. This CDR3 comprises 15 residues. Germline V gene sequence: CDR1 SGDLS, CDR2 YYNGEE. The V and J ends lost 6 bases and 0 bases, in that order; junction bases with no gene match: 4. CDR3 in DNA: TGTGCCAGCATGCCAGCGGGAGGGAGCACAGATACGCAGTATTTT. This sequence encodes CASMPAGGSTDTQYF.

V gene TRBV9 combines with J gene TRBJ1-6; the D gene is possibly TRBD1 (6 bases). V lost 8 bases and J lost 5, with 14 bases in between. The CDR3 consists of 14 residues. The V gene's germline CDR1 is SGDLS and CDR2 YYNGEE. DNA for the CDR3: TGTGCCAGGGGGGGAGGGGGGGATAATTCACCCCTCCACTTT. It codes for CARGGGGDNSPLHF. The full variable domain, rest sourced from reference TRBV9 and TRBJ1-6, is DSGVTQTPKHLITATGQRVTLRCSPRSGDLSVYWYQQSLDQGLQFLIQYYNGEERAKGNILERFSAQQFPDLHSELNLSSLELGDSALYFCARGGGGDNSPLHFGNGTRLTVT.

The gene calls are TRBV27 and TRBJ2-1, with TRBD1 as a possible D gene (6 bases). The V end lost 2 bases, the J end lost 9 bases, and 17 bases lay between the germline ends. Germline-derived CDR1 and CDR2 are MNHEY and SMNVEV (reference sequence). The CDR3 length is 15 residues. CDR3 coding DNA: TGTGCCAGCAGTTTAATTGGCCCAGGGGTTGCTGAGCAGTTCTTC. Protein: CASSLIGPGVAEQFF.

This clone was recorded once. The V and J genes are TRBV19 and TRBJ1-1; D gene unclear. The CDR3 is 15 amino acids. The germline V and J ends were trimmed by 6 bases and 11 bases, with 25 bases remaining between them. CDR1 is LNHDA, CDR2 SQIVND, per germline (reference sequence). CDR3 in amino acids: CASSPSSNLYVRAFF. In DNA, the CDR3 is TGTGCCAGTAGCCCGTCCTCGAACCTGTACGTGCGGGCTTTCTTT.

In regard to this clone: The sample contains more than one DNA sequence encoding this CDR3. The V gene is TRBV27, the J gene TRBJ1-5, with D tentatively TRBD1 (6 bases). Trimming took off 7 bases at V and 3 bases at J, with 13 bases between the two ends. Germline V lookup: CDR1 MNHEY, CDR2 SMNVEV (reference sequence). There are 14 residues in the CDR3. The CDR3 sequence is CASNTQGPNQPQHF. The CDR3 nucleotides are TGTGCCAGCAACACACAGGGACCCAATCAGCCCCAGCATTTT.

The chain has TRBV15 and TRBJ2-7; no reliable D call. Germline CDR1 is LNHNV and CDR2 is YYDKDF (reference sequence). V shed 5 bases and J shed 2 bases, with 7 bases lying between them. This CDR3 spans 12 amino acids. The CDR3 bases are TGTGCCACCAGCCCGGGCGCCTACGAGCAGTACTTC. This translates into CATSPGAYEQYF.

This clone was counted once. The CDR3 bases are TGTGCCAGCAGCTTGGGTATAGGTTCCTACAATGAGCAGTTCTTC. Translation gives CASSLGIGSYNEQFF. This sequence joins TRBV5-4 and TRBJ2-1; D gene unclear. Germline assignment: CDR1 SGHNT and CDR2 YYREEE (reference sequence). CDR3 length: 15 amino acids. Trimming took off 0 bases at V and 1 base at J, with 8 bases between the two ends.

The CDR3 loop is CASSQPMTGATEAFF. The DNA of the CDR3 is TGCGCCAGCAGCCAACCAATGACAGGGGCTACTGAAGCTTTCTTT. The chain employs TRBV4-1 and TRBJ1-1; 8 bases fit TRBD1. Germline assignment: CDR1 MGHRA and CDR2 YSYEKL. This CDR3 contains 15 residues. Trimming removed 2 bases from V and 5 bases from J; junction bases left unmatched: 7.

V usage is TRBV30 and J usage is TRBJ2-3; 7 nucleotides line up with TRBD2. The CDR3 spans 14 residues. The V gene's germline CDR1 is GTSNPN and CDR2 SVGIG (reference sequence). V trimming: 4 bases; J trimming: 2 bases; junction bases outside the gene matches: 6. The CDR3 bases are TGTGCCTGGACGGCTAGCGGACCCACAGATACGCAGTATTTT. Amino acid sequence: CAWTASGPTDTQYF.

The chain employs TRBV19 and TRBJ2-7, with D unclear. V lost 3 bases to trimming and J lost 4 bases, with 13 bases between them. Looked up from germline, CDR1 is LNHDA and CDR2 is SQIVND (reference sequence). The CDR3 runs 14 residues. CDR3 sequence reads: CASSMSSASYEQYF. The CDR3, as DNA: TGTGCCAGTAGTATGTCGAGCGCCTCATACGAGCAGTACTTC.

With respect to this clone: Within the sample, other DNA sequences also encode this same CDR3. The V and J genes are TRBV30 and TRBJ1-1, with no clear D. This CDR3 contains 11 residues. The V gene's germline CDR1 is GTSNPN and CDR2 SVGIG (reference sequence). The V gene lost 1 base and the J gene lost 3 bases, with 3 bases spanning the gap. DNA of the CDR3: TGTGCCTGGAGTGGCGACACTGAAGCTTTCTTT. Translation gives CAWSGDTEAFF. The variable domain in full, completed from reference TRBV30 and TRBJ1-1, reads SQTIHQWPATLVQPVGSPLSLECTVEGTSNPNLYWYRQAAGRGLQLLFYSVGIGQISSEVPQNLSASRPQDRQFILSSKKLLLSDSGFYLCAWSGDTEAFFGQGTRLTVV.

The chain recombines TRBV19 with TRBJ1-2, with 9 bases identical to TRBD1. The CDR3 totals 15 residues. V was clipped by 4 bases and J by 2 bases; unmatched bases: 5. CDR1 is LNHDA, CDR2 SQIVND, per germline (reference sequence). The CDR3 protein is CASSTDGTGNYGYTF. CDR3 DNA sequence: TGTGCCAGTAGTACCGATGGGACAGGGAACTATGGCTACACCTTC.

To note about this clone: The identical CDR3 is also encoded by other nucleotide sequences in the sample. The chain has TRBV7-2 and TRBJ2-7, with D unclear. Germline CDR1 and CDR2: SGHTA and FQGNSA. Trimming stripped 0 bases from V and 3 bases from J, with 6 bases between. This CDR3 contains 13 residues. The CDR3 nucleotides are TGTGCCAGCAGCTTAGCTCTGGACTACGAGCAGTACTTC. Translating it yields CASSLALDYEQYF.

The chain employs TRBV28 and TRBJ1-2; no clear D gene. V was trimmed by 8 bases and J by 0 bases, leaving 16 bases between them. The CDR3 totals 15 residues. Germline CDR1 is MDHEN and CDR2 is SYDVKM. The CDR3 loop is CASVPIGNANYGYTF. CDR3 in DNA: TGTGCCAGCGTTCCGATCGGTAACGCTAACTATGGCTACACCTTC.

This clone was picked up one time. This chain connects TRBV30 to TRBJ2-1; D not certain. The CDR3 loop spans 12 amino acids. The germline CDR1 and CDR2 sequences are GTSNPN and SVGIG (reference sequence). V was clipped by 6 bases and J by 8 bases, with 14 bases between them. CDR3 region: CACKRSFDEQFF. CDR3 DNA: TGTGCCTGCAAGCGAAGTTTTGATGAGCAGTTCTTC. Combining the CDR3 with reference TRBV30 and TRBJ2-1 gives the whole variable domain SQTIHQWPATLVQPVGSPLSLECTVEGTSNPNLYWYRQAAGRGLQLLFYSVGIGQISSEVPQNLSASRPQDRQFILSSKKLLLSDSGFYLCACKRSFDEQFFGPGTRLTVL.

The rearrangement links TRBV7-9 to TRBJ2-4; D is unresolved. The germline V gene has CDR1 SEHNR and CDR2 FQNEAQ (reference sequence). V was cut by 2 bases and J by 5 bases, with 7 bases left in between. There are 13 residues in the CDR3. CDR3 loop: CASSLLGQNIQYF. As DNA, the CDR3 is TGTGCCAGCAGCTTATTGGGCCAAAACATTCAGTACTTC.

The chain carries TRBV29-1 and TRBJ2-1; TRBD1 matches at 7 bases. Germline CDR1 is SQVTM and CDR2 is ANQGSEA. The CDR3 extends over 13 amino acids. Unmatched junction bases numbered 8, after V lost 4 bases and J lost 8 bases. Here the CDR3 DNA reads TGCAGCGTTGTAGACAGGGACCTCGATGAGCAGTTCTTC. Its translation: CSVVDRDLDEQFF.

The rearrangement uses TRBV7-9 and TRBJ2-7, with D possibly being TRBD1 (6 bases). Germline V gives CDR1 SEHNR, CDR2 FQNEAQ (reference sequence). V gave up 9 bases and J gave up 0 bases, with 6 bases separating them. The CDR3 extends over 11 amino acids. For the CDR3, the DNA is TGTGCCAGGACAGGCTCCTACGAGCAGTACTTC. The encoded protein is CARTGSYEQYF.

The rearrangement links TRBV4-1 to TRBJ2-1, with D tentatively TRBD2 (7 bases). The V gene's germline CDR1 is MGHRA and CDR2 YSYEKL. CDR3 size: 14 residues. V dropped 5 bases and J dropped 8 bases, with 16 bases sitting between them. This chain's CDR3 is CASSGNGGGYEQFF. The DNA for the CDR3 is TGCGCCAGCAGCGGGAATGGCGGGGGCTATGAGCAGTTCTTC.

In nucleotides, the CDR3 is TGTGCCAGCAGTTTCGTCGGGGCGCTAAACGAGCAGTACTTC. Residues: CASSFVGALNEQYF. The genes are TRBV27 and TRBJ2-7; perhaps D is TRBD1 or TRBD2 (5 bases each). The CDR3 sequence is 14 residues long. The V end lost 3 bases, the J end lost 5 bases, and 14 bases lay between the germline ends. Germline loops: CDR1 MNHEY, CDR2 SMNVEV (reference sequence).

The V and J genes are TRBV6-5 and TRBJ2-1; a weak D match, TRBD2 (6 bases). Per the germline V gene, CDR1 is MNHEY and CDR2 is SVGAGI. V lost 3 bases, J lost 0 bases, and 12 bases lay in between. The CDR3 is made up of 16 amino acids. In nucleotides, the CDR3 is TGTGCCAGCAGTTATGGTGTGGAGGGCTCCTACAATGAGCAGTTCTTC. Translating gives CASSYGVEGSYNEQFF.

This clone was observed a handful of times. The rearrangement links TRBV11-2 to TRBJ1-1; D may be TRBD1 (6 bases). Trimming removed 5 bases at V and 0 bases at J, with 13 bases between. There are 15 residues in the CDR3. From germline, CDR1 is SGHAT and CDR2 FQNNGV. Here the CDR3 reads CASSITQGVNTEAFF. In DNA form, the CDR3 reads TGTGCCAGCAGCATCACACAGGGCGTGAACACTGAAGCTTTCTTT.

This clone was found once. This chain connects TRBV4-1 to TRBJ2-2, with 7 bases lining up with TRBD2. The germline CDR1 and CDR2 sequences are MGHRA and YSYEKL. The length of the CDR3 is 16 residues. Unmatched junction bases numbered 11, after V lost 4 bases and J lost 6 bases. The CDR3 protein is CASSPGGGLVPGELFF. The CDR3 DNA reads TGCGCCAGCAGCCCTGGGGGTGGACTAGTACCCGGGGAGCTGTTTTTT.

A remark on this clone: The same CDR3 also results from other DNA sequences found in this sample. The rearrangement joins TRBV30 to TRBJ1-1; TRBD1 agrees at 7 bases. Germline loops: CDR1 GTSNPN, CDR2 SVGIG (reference sequence). V shed 0 bases and J 5 bases; nucleotides not matched to a gene: 3. This CDR3 comprises 13 residues. The CDR3: CAWSVAGGTEAFF. For the CDR3, the DNA is TGTGCCTGGAGTGTCGCAGGGGGAACTGAAGCTTTCTTT.

The chain has TRBV4-1 and TRBJ1-4; tentatively, D is TRBD1 (6 bases). CDR3 length: 14 residues. Germline CDR1 reads MGHRA; CDR2 reads YSYEKL. V was pared by 2 bases and J by 8 bases, with 12 bases between. This CDR3 reads CASSQPQGAEKLFF. As DNA, the CDR3 is TGCGCCAGCAGCCAACCACAGGGAGCCGAAAAACTGTTTTTT.

The gene calls are TRBV9 and TRBJ2-1; a possible D gene is TRBD2 (6 bases). The germline V gene has CDR1 SGDLS and CDR2 YYNGEE. This CDR3 comprises 15 residues. The V end lost 3 bases, the J end lost 0 bases, and 10 bases lay between the germline ends. The CDR3 region is CASSEGLNSYNEQFF. CDR3 DNA: TGTGCCAGCAGCGAGGGACTTAACTCCTACAATGAGCAGTTCTTC.

This clone has a handful of counts. The chain has TRBV2 and TRBJ2-3, with D perhaps TRBD2 (5 bases). This CDR3 has 14 amino acids. Per germline, CDR1 SNHLY and CDR2 FYNNEI. V was shortened by 8 bases and J by 1 base, with 13 bases between the two germline ends. The CDR3 region is CASLNGGGTDTQYF. The CDR3 DNA sequence: TGTGCCAGCCTCAATGGAGGTGGCACAGATACGCAGTATTTT.

V usage is TRBV30 and J usage is TRBJ2-1; 9 nucleotides line up with TRBD2. CDR1 and CDR2 from the germline V gene are GTSNPN and SVGIG (reference sequence). V lost 2 bases and J lost 9; bases outside the gene matches: 8. This CDR3 comprises 14 residues. The CDR3, as DNA: TGTGCCTGGAGTTCAACGGGACTAGCTATTGAGCAGTTCTTC. Translated: CAWSSTGLAIEQFF. The full variable domain, completed using reference TRBV30 and TRBJ2-1, is SQTIHQWPATLVQPVGSPLSLECTVEGTSNPNLYWYRQAAGRGLQLLFYSVGIGQISSEVPQNLSASRPQDRQFILSSKKLLLSDSGFYLCAWSSTGLAIEQFFGPGTRLTVL.

This clone appeared a single time. The chain combines TRBV6-1 with TRBJ2-3, with 11 bases fitting TRBD2. The CDR3 has 16 residues. V lost 4 bases, J lost 5 bases, and 8 bases stayed unmatched. The V gene's germline CDR1 is MNHNS and CDR2 SASEGT. CDR3 in amino acids: CASSVQLAGEEDTQYF. The CDR3 coding sequence is TGTGCCAGCAGTGTTCAACTAGCGGGAGAGGAAGATACGCAGTATTTT.

The chain joins TRBV27 to TRBJ2-1, with a weak D call TRBD1 (5 bases). Germline CDR1 and CDR2: MNHEY and SMNVEV (reference sequence). The CDR3 spans 13 residues. Trimming removed 11 bases at V and 3 bases at J, with 14 bases between. The CDR3 DNA reads as TGTGCCTCAGGGATCCCCAGCTACAATGAGCAGTTCTTC. Protein: CASGIPSYNEQFF.

The chain employs TRBV4-1 and TRBJ2-7, with unresolved D. Between the trimmed V and J ends, which lost 4 bases and 3 bases, there was a span of 19 bases. The length of the CDR3 is 16 residues. Germline loops: CDR1 MGHRA, CDR2 YSYEKL. The CDR3 DNA reads as TGCGCCAGCAGCCTCAAGTTGGCCGTTCCCCACTACGAGCAGTACTTC. Translation gives CASSLKLAVPHYEQYF.